The 19 T cell receptor beta chains listed next were all sequenced from one sample in a study of blood T cell repertoires in COVID-19. TCRdb keeps only in-frame clones here, not all; method: immunoSEQ multiplex PCR. This sample yields some 77,000 clones, of which 90% are seen a single time; more than 3.5% belongs to the top ten. The sequenced sample was peripheral blood. These receptors originate from an elderly woman with active or convalescent COVID-19.

This chain links TRBV24-1 with TRBJ2-3; 7 nucleotides agree with TRBD2. Germline lookup yields CDR1 KGHDR and CDR2 SFDVKD. CDR3 length: 16 amino acids. V trimming: 1 base; J trimming: 2 bases; junction bases outside the gene matches: 5. CDR3 amino acids: CATSDFGRENTDTQYF. The CDR3 nucleotides are TGTGCCACCAGTGATTTCGGGCGGGAGAACACAGATACGCAGTATTTT.

This chain joins TRBV4-3 and TRBJ2-3, with D possibly TRBD1 on 6 matching bases. V shed 0 bases and J shed 4 bases, with 11 bases lying between them. This CDR3 region has 15 residues. The germline V gene encodes CDR1 LGHNA and CDR2 YSLEER. CDR3 sequence reads: CASSQDRGTADTQYF. CDR3 coding DNA: TGCGCCAGCAGCCAAGACAGGGGAACGGCAGATACGCAGTATTTT.

V is TRBV6-5 and J is TRBJ1-3, with 9 bases that match TRBD1. Looked up from germline, CDR1 is MNHEY and CDR2 is SVGAGI. The CDR3 is made up of 15 amino acids. The V gene end was trimmed by 6 bases and the J gene end by 2 bases; junction bases not matched to a gene: 5. The CDR3 coding sequence is TGTGCCAGCAGACTAACAGGGGGCACTGGAAACACCATATATTTT. It codes for CASRLTGGTGNTIYF.

The chain carries TRBV12-3 or TRBV12-4 and TRBJ1-2; perhaps TRBD1 as D (5 bases). V was shortened by 8 bases and J by 7 bases, with 17 bases between the two germline ends. The CDR3 is 13 residues long. Written as DNA, the CDR3 is TGTGCCAGCGGGATGGCGGGGGTCGGTGGCTACACCTTC. As protein: CASGMAGVGGYTF.

Only one count was recorded for this clone. The chain joins TRBV29-1 to TRBJ2-3, with D possibly TRBD1 on 6 matching bases. V shed 6 bases and J shed 12 bases, with 25 bases lying between them. Looked up from germline, CDR1 is SQVTM and CDR2 is ANQGSEA. The CDR3 is made up of 14 amino acids. The CDR3 region is CSVSSTRGAVAQYF. The DNA for the CDR3 is TGCAGCGTCTCCTCAACCAGGGGCGCGGTAGCACAGTATTTT.

V and J are TRBV20-1 and TRBJ2-7; 8 nucleotides agree with TRBD1. There are 14 residues in the CDR3. V dropped 3 bases and J dropped 3; count of bases not matched to a gene: 7. Germline loops: CDR1 DFQATT, CDR2 SNEGSKA (reference sequence). The CDR3 reads CSASHGQGVYEQYF. DNA for the CDR3: TGCAGTGCTAGTCACGGACAGGGAGTCTACGAGCAGTACTTC.

The chain joins TRBV5-4 to TRBJ1-1, with a possible D match to TRBD1 (6 bases). Trimming left V 1 base short and J 4 bases short, with 8 bases between. Germline CDR1 SGHNT, CDR2 YYREEE (reference sequence). This CDR3 has 13 residues. The CDR3: CASSLIGGTEAFF. In DNA, the CDR3 is TGTGCCAGCAGCTTGATAGGGGGCACTGAAGCTTTCTTT.

This clone has only a few counts. The chain employs TRBV18 and TRBJ1-5, with D possibly being TRBD1 (6 bases). This CDR3 has 14 residues. V dropped 5 bases and J dropped 8 bases, with 16 bases sitting between them. Germline V gene sequence: CDR1 KGHSH, CDR2 LQKENI. The CDR3: CASSTGKRQEPQHF. In DNA, the CDR3 is TGTGCCAGCTCAACCGGGAAGCGACAGGAGCCCCAGCATTTT. Drawing the rest from reference TRBV18 and TRBJ1-5, the complete variable domain is NAGVMQNPRHLVRRRGQEARLRCSPMKGHSHVYWYRQLPEEGLKFMVYLQKENIIDESGMPKERFSAEFPKEGPSILRIQQVVRGDSAAYFCASSTGKRQEPQHFGDGTRLSIL.

This chain connects TRBV28 to TRBJ1-1, with no clear D. From germline, CDR1 is MDHEN and CDR2 SYDVKM. V gave up 8 bases and J gave up 1 base, with 14 bases separating them. The CDR3 spans 14 residues. CDR3 residues: CASYGPGENTEAFF. CDR3 sequence (DNA): TGTGCCAGCTATGGGCCGGGAGAGAACACTGAAGCTTTCTTT.

The table lists this clone with a count of one. J is TRBJ1-2 and V is TRBV5-4; TRBD1 is a possible D gene (6 bases). V was trimmed by 10 bases and J by 2 bases, leaving 15 bases between them. From germline, CDR1 is SGHNT and CDR2 YYREEE (reference sequence). The CDR3 contains 13 residues. CDR3 nucleotide sequence: TGTGCCCTATCCTTTGGGGGCAACTATGGCTACACCTTC. Protein sequence: CALSFGGNYGYTF.

The chain combines TRBV27 with TRBJ2-7; D gene uncertain. The CDR3 has 13 amino acids. The germline V gene has CDR1 MNHEY and CDR2 SMNVEV (reference sequence). The V and J ends lost 5 bases and 2 bases respectively, with 10 bases between them. Here the CDR3 DNA reads TGTGCCAGCAGTAGATCCTTAGCCTACGAGCAGTACTTC. Encoded protein: CASSRSLAYEQYF.

V and J are TRBV11-2 and TRBJ1-1; weak D call: TRBD1 (6 bases). Trimming stripped 3 bases from V and 11 bases from J, with 13 bases between. The CDR3 sequence is 12 residues long. Germline V gene data show CDR1 as SGHAT and CDR2 as FQNNGV. The CDR3 loop reads CASSLGGLSAFF. The CDR3 DNA sequence: TGTGCCAGCAGCTTGGGGGGGCTCTCCGCTTTCTTT.

This clone was recorded only once. The rearrangement joins TRBV6-4 to TRBJ1-1; 7 bases fit TRBD1. CDR1 and CDR2 (germline): MRHNA, SNTAGT. The CDR3 consists of 13 residues. J lost 5 bases, V lost 6 bases, and 6 bases had no gene match. CDR3 in amino acids: CASRTTGQTEAFF. The CDR3, as DNA: TGTGCCAGCAGGACGACAGGGCAAACTGAAGCTTTCTTT.

This clone has just one count. The chain recombines TRBV12-1 with TRBJ2-7; the listed D gene, TRBD2, was not tested against the DNA. TRBV12-1 has pseudogene status. There are 15 residues in the CDR3. The CDR3 sequence: CASSEGLTDFYEQYF. CDR3 nucleotide sequence: TGTGCCAGCAGCGAGGGACTCACTGACTTTTACGAGCAGTACTTC.

This chain uses TRBV19 with TRBJ2-7; a possible D gene is TRBD2 (6 bases). CDR3 length equals 14 residues. Trimming removed 6 bases at V and 2 bases at J, with 14 bases between. Germline CDR1 is LNHDA and CDR2 is SQIVND (reference sequence). CDR3 amino acids: CASSPAGGTYEQYF. The CDR3 DNA reads as TGTGCCAGTAGCCCGGCCGGGGGTACCTACGAGCAGTACTTC. The full variable domain, in which reference TRBV19 and TRBJ2-7 provide the parts outside the CDR3, is DGGITQSPKYLFRKEGQNVTLSCEQNLNHDAMYWYRQDPGQGLRLIYYSQIVNDFQKGDIAEGYSVSREKKESFPLTVTSAQKNPTAFYLCASSPAGGTYEQYFGPGTRLTVT.

The chain is built from TRBV6-5 and TRBJ2-3; 10 bases line up with TRBD1. The V and J ends lost 0 bases and 6 bases, in that order; junction bases with no gene match: 6. The CDR3 has 16 residues. Germline CDR1 MNHEY, CDR2 SVGAGI. DNA of the CDR3: TGTGCCAGCAGTTACTCGAAGCCGGACAGGGGGGATACGCAGTATTTT. Its protein is CASSYSKPDRGDTQYF.

This chain uses TRBV28 with TRBJ2-3; 8 nucleotides line up with TRBD1. With V trimmed by 8 bases and J by 3 bases, 7 bases remained unmatched. The CDR3 loop spans 14 amino acids. Per the germline V gene, CDR1 is MDHEN and CDR2 is SYDVKM. CDR3: CASSDRGFTDTQYF. CDR3 bases: TGTGCCAGCTCCGACAGGGGATTTACAGATACGCAGTATTTT.

This chain uses TRBV28 with TRBJ2-1; D perhaps matches TRBD2 (6 bases). The CDR3 is made up of 15 amino acids. With 2 bases removed from V and 0 bases from J, the gap between germline ends came to 8 bases. Germline assignment: CDR1 MDHEN and CDR2 SYDVKM. CDR3 DNA: TGTGCCAGCAGTTTAATGCGGGGCTCCTACAATGAGCAGTTCTTC. Translated: CASSLMRGSYNEQFF. Full variable domain (outside the CDR3, taken from reference TRBV28 and TRBJ2-1): DVKVTQSSRYLVKRTGEKVFLECVQDMDHENMFWYRQDPGLGLRLIYFSYDVKMKEKGDIPEGYSVSREKKERFSLILESASTNQTSMYLCASSLMRGSYNEQFFGPGTRLTVL.

The chain links TRBV9 to TRBJ2-7, with a weak D call TRBD2 (5 bases). Trimming cost V 0 bases and J 3 bases, with 13 bases left between them. The length of the CDR3 is 15 residues. Germline values: CDR1 SGDLS, CDR2 YYNGEE. The CDR3 coding sequence is TGTGCCAGCAGCGTAGGAAGAGGGAGTAACTACGAGCAGTACTTC. Translation gives CASSVGRGSNYEQYF.